The rows below give T cell receptor beta chains drawn from one sample of a study of cytomegalovirus exposure and HLA in healthy donors. Data came from immunoSEQ multiplex PCR; TCRdb stores just in-frame clones and leaves some out. The sample contains about 190,000 clones, almost 75% of which appear only once. The material sequenced was PBMCs. All receptors come from a woman in her twenties or thirties in good health and CMV-seropositive. CDR3s include the opening cysteine and the closing phenylalanine or tryptophan. Each record gives: D gene, J gene, V gene, clone size, CDR3 protein, CDR3 DNA. The D gene is left open where the match is weak. Only part of the rows carry a size: once, few, many, or a class if the clone is expanded.

TRBD1	TRBJ2-7	TRBV27	-	CASSLWSGTGAEQYF	TGTGCCAGCAGTTTATGGTCCGGGACAGGGGCCGAGCAGTACTTC
-	TRBJ1-3	TRBV10-2	-	CASSADQVGGSGNTIYF	TGCGCCAGCAGTGCTGACCAAGTGGGGGGCTCTGGAAACACCATATATTTT
-	TRBJ2-2	TRBV19	-	CASSIVASGELFF	TGTGCCAGTAGTATAGTGGCTAGCGGGGAGCTGTTTTTT
-	TRBJ1-1	TRBV6-1	-	CASSEADRSQNTEAFF	TGTGCCAGCAGTGAAGCCGACAGGAGCCAGAACACTGAAGCTTTCTTT
-	TRBJ2-7	TRBV7-9	-	CASSLDGKEGTYEQYF	TGTGCCAGCAGCTTAGACGGTAAGGAGGGAACCTACGAGCAGTACTTC
TRBD2	TRBJ2-3	TRBV27	-	CASSSSAGLTDTQYF	TGTGCCAGCAGTTCCTCAGCGGGACTAACAGATACGCAGTATTTT
-	TRBJ1-1	TRBV29-1	-	CSVDPEATEAFF	TGCAGCGTTGACCCGGAGGCCACTGAAGCTTTCTTT
TRBD1	TRBJ2-3	TRBV5-6	-	CASSRPLGTGGSDTQYF	TGTGCCAGCAGCAGACCGTTGGGGACAGGGGGCTCAGATACGCAGTATTTT
TRBD2	TRBJ2-7	TRBV6-1	-	CASLLAGGYEQYF	TGTGCCAGTTTACTAGCGGGAGGCTACGAGCAGTACTTC
-	TRBJ1-2	TRBV15	-	CATSKGVAQSYGYTF	TGTGCCACCAGCAAGGGAGTAGCCCAATCCTATGGCTACACCTTC
-	TRBJ2-3	TRBV5-1	-	CASSLAELTDTQYF	TGCGCCAGCAGCTTAGCGGAACTCACAGATACGCAGTATTTT
TRBD2	TRBJ2-5	TRBV5-6	-	CASSLSTGGTQYF	TGTGCCAGCAGCTTGAGTACGGGAGGGACCCAGTACTTC
-	TRBJ1-2	TRBV18	-	CASSREQFYGYTF	TGTGCCAGCTCCCGGGAACAGTTCTATGGCTACACCTTC
-	TRBJ2-7	TRBV7-2	-	CATGDPYEQYF	TGTGCTACGGGAGATCCCTACGAGCAGTACTTC
-	TRBJ2-7	TRBV7-8	-	CASSPNRDRIYEQYF	TGTGCCAGCAGCCCAAACAGGGACCGGATCTACGAGCAGTACTTC
TRBD1	TRBJ1-3	TRBV19	once	CASLGQGTGNTIYF	TGTGCCAGTTTAGGACAGGGAACTGGAAACACCATATATTTT
TRBD2	TRBJ2-7	TRBV28	-	CASSPAAGEGYEQYF	TGTGCCAGCAGCCCCGCGGCGGGAGAGGGCTACGAGCAGTACTTC
-	TRBJ2-7	TRBV6-5	-	CASTKGGTYEQYF	TGTGCCAGCACCAAGGGAGGCACCTACGAGCAGTACTTC
TRBD1	TRBJ2-5	TRBV5-1	-	CASSLGRGGEETQYF	TGCGCCAGCAGCTTGGGACGAGGGGGCGAAGAGACCCAGTACTTC
TRBD1	TRBJ1-6	TRBV27	-	CASSLIDRGDSPLHF	TGTGCCAGCAGTTTAATCGACAGGGGGGACTCACCCCTCCACTTT
TRBD1	TRBJ1-2	TRBV27	few	CASSLRGPWRNGYTF	TGTGCCAGCAGTTTGAGGGGGCCATGGCGGAATGGCTACACCTTC
-	TRBJ1-2	TRBV19	-	CASVNGANYGYTF	TGTGCCAGTGTTAACGGAGCTAACTATGGCTACACCTTC
-	TRBJ1-1	TRBV7-9	once	CASSVDRTEAFF	TGTGCCAGCAGCGTAGACAGGACCGAAGCTTTCTTT
TRBD2	TRBJ2-1	TRBV5-6	-	CASSGGGLAGGVSYNEQFF	TGTGCCAGCAGCGGCGGGGGACTAGCGGGAGGCGTTTCCTACAATGAGCAGTTCTTC
-	TRBJ2-3	TRBV27	-	CASSLTSGATDTQYF	TGTGCCAGCAGTTTAACGAGCGGAGCCACAGATACGCAGTATTTT
-	TRBJ2-2	TRBV27	-	CASSLVAGRLAGELFF	TGTGCCAGCAGTTTAGTGGCAGGGAGGCTGGCCGGGGAGCTGTTTTTT
-	TRBJ2-1	TRBV19	once	CASSLGSGPYNEQFF	TGTGCCAGTTCATTGGGTAGCGGACCATACAATGAGCAGTTCTTC
TRBD2	TRBJ2-5	TRBV13	few	CASSWGLAQETQYF	TGTGCCAGCAGCTGGGGACTAGCCCAAGAGACCCAGTACTTC
-	TRBJ2-7	TRBV28	-	CASSEPGDPEQYF	TGTGCCAGCAGTGAGCCAGGGGATCCCGAGCAGTACTTC
TRBD1	TRBJ1-3	TRBV5-1	-	CASSSGDRGLLQNTIYF	TGCGCCAGCAGCTCGGGGGACAGGGGGCTCCTGCAAAACACCATATATTTT
-	TRBJ2-5	TRBV6-5	-	CASSQDSGETQYF	TGTGCCAGCAGTCAAGATTCCGGGGAGACCCAGTACTTC
-	TRBJ2-1	TRBV7-9	-	CSSSLLAPGHRQHNEQFF	TGTTCCAGCAGCTTATTGGCTCCGGGACATAGGCAGCACAATGAGCAGTTCTTC
TRBD1	TRBJ1-6	TRBV10-3	-	CAISGGGPGVALHF	TGTGCCATCAGTGGAGGGGGCCCCGGGGTGGCCCTCCACTTT
TRBD1	TRBJ1-2	TRBV28	-	CASSSPGTGERNYGYTF	TGTGCCAGCAGTTCCCCCGGGACAGGGGAGCGTAACTATGGCTACACCTTC
TRBD2	TRBJ2-7	TRBV19	-	CASSTGGAGTYEQYF	TGTGCCAGTAGTACCGGAGGAGCGGGGACCTACGAGCAGTACTTC
TRBD2	TRBJ2-7	TRBV5-4	-	CASSLAASGNYEQYF	TGTGCCAGCAGCTTGGCCGCTAGCGGGAACTACGAGCAGTACTTC
-	TRBJ1-1	TRBV28	once	CASSRGRPGTEAFF	TGTGCCAGCAGTCGCGGACGGCCGGGGACTGAAGCTTTCTTT
-	TRBJ1-3	TRBV2	-	CASSDGNSGNTIYF	TGTGCCAGCAGTGACGGTAACTCTGGAAACACCATATATTTT
-	TRBJ1-1	TRBV6-5	few	CASTPGLSSYTEAFF	TGTGCCAGCACTCCCGGACTATCATCGTACACTGAAGCTTTCTTT
TRBD1	TRBJ1-5	TRBV11-2	-	CASSFSGGEDQPQHF	TGTGCCAGCAGCTTTTCAGGGGGAGAGGATCAGCCCCAGCATTTT
-	TRBJ1-2	TRBV6-1	-	CASSEERANYGYTF	TGTGCCAGCAGTGAAGAGCGAGCTAACTATGGCTACACCTTC
-	TRBJ1-1	TRBV28	-	CASRNQGNTEAFF	TGTGCCAGCAGGAATCAGGGGAACACTGAAGCTTTCTTT
-	TRBJ2-7	TRBV4-2	-	CASSQDGHLVYEQYF	TGTGCCAGCAGCCAAGATGGCCACCTAGTCTACGAGCAGTACTTC
-	TRBJ1-1	TRBV19	few	CASSIGRNTEAFF	TGTGCCAGTAGTATAGGCAGGAACACTGAAGCTTTCTTT
-	TRBJ2-5	TRBV10-1	few	CASSDPGGLGTQYF	TGCGCCAGCAGTGACCCAGGAGGCTTAGGGACCCAGTACTTC
-	TRBJ2-7	TRBV28	few	CASRSQSYEQYF	TGTGCCAGCAGGTCGCAGTCCTACGAGCAGTACTTC
TRBD2	TRBJ2-1	TRBV9	few	CASSARLAGSYNEQFF	TGTGCCAGCAGCGCCCGGCTAGCGGGATCCTACAATGAGCAGTTCTTC
TRBD2	TRBJ2-7	TRBV28	-	CASSLGLEREQYF	TGTGCCAGCAGTTTGGGACTAGAAAGAGAGCAGTACTTC
-	TRBJ2-2	TRBV18	-	CASSPKQAGELFF	TGTGCCAGCTCTCCCAAGCAGGCCGGGGAGCTGTTTTTT
TRBD1	TRBJ2-7	TRBV5-1	-	CASSSTGTGSYEQYF	TGCGCCAGCAGCTCCACCGGGACAGGCTCCTACGAGCAGTACTTC
-	TRBJ1-1	TRBV19	-	CASKWAGNTEAFF	TGTGCCAGTAAATGGGCAGGGAACACTGAAGCTTTCTTT
TRBD2	TRBJ2-1	TRBV19	-	CASRALAGGPIEQFF	TGTGCCAGTAGGGCCCTAGCGGGAGGGCCTATTGAGCAGTTCTTC
-	TRBJ1-3	TRBV7-9	-	CASSLSGLRNTIYF	TGTGCCAGCAGCTTATCAGGGCTTAGAAACACCATATATTTT